This T cell receptor beta chain appears in the sequencing data of a study of blood T cell repertoires in COVID-19. As for the study in general: Researchers got acute and convalescent COVID-19 samples from the United States, Italy and Spain.

Sequencing used immunoSEQ multiplex PCR; TCRdb keeps in-frame clones, though not all of them. The table lists about 120,000 clones, approximately 83% of them singletons. Looked up from germline, CDR1 is SGHRS and CDR2 is YFSETQ. V shed 2 bases and J 2 bases; nucleotides not matched to a gene: 3. There are 14 residues in the CDR3. This clonotype originated in a woman in her 70s with acute or convalescent COVID-19. Sample: peripheral blood. This rearrangement joins TRBV5-1 to TRBJ2-5, with TRBD1 identical over 7 bases. This CDR3 is CASSLQGRQETQYF. The CDR3 nucleotides read TGCGCCAGCAGCTTACAGGGGCGACAAGAGACCCAGTACTTC.